The T cell receptor beta chain described here comes from a study of cytomegalovirus exposure and HLA in healthy donors. TCRdb's copy holds only in-frame clones and misses some; the assay was immunoSEQ multiplex PCR. This sample has around 160,000 clones, with more than 75% found just once. V was clipped by 5 bases and J by 4 bases; unmatched bases: 9. This CDR3 is built from 16 residues. Germline V CDR1 and CDR2: SNHLY, FYNNEI. As for this clone: Its specificity is unknown.

Study observations and caveats: Later, an analysis found that TCR clusters from the first cohort tended to co-occur in the roughly 110 validation repertoires.

The V call is TRBV2, the J call TRBJ2-5, with 11 bases that match TRBD1. Sequencing used PBMCs. This clonotype was obtained from a man between 18 and 29 years old in good health and CMV-seronegative. The CDR3 spells CASSSGTGGLRETQYF. CDR3 coding DNA: TGTGCCAGCAGTTCCGGGACAGGGGGGTTGCGAGAGACCCAGTACTTC. Combining the CDR3 with reference TRBV2 and TRBJ2-5 gives the whole variable domain EPEVTQTPSHQVTQMGQEVILRCVPISNHLYFYWYRQILGQKVEFLVSFYNNEISEKSEIFDDQFSVERPDGSNFTLKIRSTKLEDSAMYFCASSSGTGGLRETQYFGPGTRLLVL.